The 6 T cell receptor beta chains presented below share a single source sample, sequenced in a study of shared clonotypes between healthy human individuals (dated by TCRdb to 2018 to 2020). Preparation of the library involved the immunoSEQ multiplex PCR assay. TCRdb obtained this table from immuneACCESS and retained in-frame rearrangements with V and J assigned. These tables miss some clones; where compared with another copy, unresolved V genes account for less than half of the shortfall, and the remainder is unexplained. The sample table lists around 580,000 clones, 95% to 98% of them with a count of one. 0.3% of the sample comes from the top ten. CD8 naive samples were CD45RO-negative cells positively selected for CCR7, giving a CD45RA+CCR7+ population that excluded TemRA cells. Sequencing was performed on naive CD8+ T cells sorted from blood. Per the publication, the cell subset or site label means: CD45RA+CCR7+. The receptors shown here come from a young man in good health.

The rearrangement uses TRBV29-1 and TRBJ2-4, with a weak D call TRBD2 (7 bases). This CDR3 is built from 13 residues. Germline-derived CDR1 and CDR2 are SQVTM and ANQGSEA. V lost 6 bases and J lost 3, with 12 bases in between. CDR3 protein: CSVARGGKNIQYF. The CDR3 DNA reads TGCAGCGTCGCGAGGGGGGGCAAAAACATTCAGTACTTC.

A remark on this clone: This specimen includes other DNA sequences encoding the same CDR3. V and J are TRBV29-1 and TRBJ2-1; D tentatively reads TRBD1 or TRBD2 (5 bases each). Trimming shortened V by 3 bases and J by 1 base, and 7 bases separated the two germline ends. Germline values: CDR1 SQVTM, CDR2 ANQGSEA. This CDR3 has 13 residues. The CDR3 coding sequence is TGCAGCGTTGATGGGGGATCCTACAATGAGCAGTTCTTC. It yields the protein CSVDGGSYNEQFF.

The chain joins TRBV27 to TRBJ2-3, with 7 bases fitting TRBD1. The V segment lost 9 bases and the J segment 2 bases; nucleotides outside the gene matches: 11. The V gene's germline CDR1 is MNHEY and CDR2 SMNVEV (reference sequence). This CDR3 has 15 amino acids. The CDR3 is CARGAGTAATDTQYF. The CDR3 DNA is TGTGCCAGAGGGGCCGGGACAGCTGCCACAGATACGCAGTATTTT.

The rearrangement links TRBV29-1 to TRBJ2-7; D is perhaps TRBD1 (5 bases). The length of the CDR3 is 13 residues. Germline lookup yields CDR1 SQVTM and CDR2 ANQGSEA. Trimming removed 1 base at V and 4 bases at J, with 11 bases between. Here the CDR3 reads CSVEVAGYYEQYF. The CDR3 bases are TGCAGCGTTGAAGTCGCAGGGTATTACGAGCAGTACTTC.

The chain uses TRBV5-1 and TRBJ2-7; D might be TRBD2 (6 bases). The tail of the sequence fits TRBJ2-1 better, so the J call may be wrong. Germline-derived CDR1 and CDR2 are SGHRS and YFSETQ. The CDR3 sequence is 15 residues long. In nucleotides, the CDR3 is TGCGCCAGCAGCGTAGCGGAGAGCTCCTACAATGAGCAGTTCTTC. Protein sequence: CASSVAESSYNEQFF.

The CDR3 nucleotides are TGTGCCAGCAGCTTACGAGGGTTTTCCGAGCAGTACTTC. This translates into CASSLRGFSEQYF. The chain employs TRBV7-3 and TRBJ2-7, with D possibly matching TRBD2 (5 bases). The germline CDR1 and CDR2 sequences are SGHTA and FQGTGA. Trimming stripped 2 bases from V and 6 bases from J, with 11 bases between. This CDR3 has 13 residues.